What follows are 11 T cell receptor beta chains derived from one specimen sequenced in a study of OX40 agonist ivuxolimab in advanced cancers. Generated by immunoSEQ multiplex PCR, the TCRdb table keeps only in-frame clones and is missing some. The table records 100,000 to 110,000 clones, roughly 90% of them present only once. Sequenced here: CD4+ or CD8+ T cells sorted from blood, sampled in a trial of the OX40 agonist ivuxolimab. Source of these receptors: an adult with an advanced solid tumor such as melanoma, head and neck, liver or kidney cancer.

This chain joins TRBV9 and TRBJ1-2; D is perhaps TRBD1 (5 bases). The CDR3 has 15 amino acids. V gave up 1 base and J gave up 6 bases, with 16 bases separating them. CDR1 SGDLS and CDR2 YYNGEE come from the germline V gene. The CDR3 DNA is TGTGCCAGCAGCGTATTCCCAGGGATGGTGGATGGCTACACCTTC. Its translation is CASSVFPGMVDGYTF.

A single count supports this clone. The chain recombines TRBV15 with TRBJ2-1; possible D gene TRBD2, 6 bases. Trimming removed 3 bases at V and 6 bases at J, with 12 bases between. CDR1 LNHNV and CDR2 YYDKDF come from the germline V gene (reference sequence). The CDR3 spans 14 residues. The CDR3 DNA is TGTGCCACCAGCAGGAGGGGAGGCAGCAATGAGCAGTTCTTC. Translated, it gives CATSRRGGSNEQFF.

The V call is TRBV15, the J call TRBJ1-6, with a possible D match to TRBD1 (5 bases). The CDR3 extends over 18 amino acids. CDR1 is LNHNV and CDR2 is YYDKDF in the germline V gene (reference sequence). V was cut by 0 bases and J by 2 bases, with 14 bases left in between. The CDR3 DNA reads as TGTGCCACCAGCAGAGATTTGGGAGGGGAGACCTATAATTCACCCCTCCACTTT. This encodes CATSRDLGGETYNSPLHF.

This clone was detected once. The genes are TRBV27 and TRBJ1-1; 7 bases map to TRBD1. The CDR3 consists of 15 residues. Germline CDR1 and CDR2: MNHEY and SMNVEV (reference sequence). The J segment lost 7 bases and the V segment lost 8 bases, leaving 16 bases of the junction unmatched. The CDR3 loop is CASLPYQGVDNEAFF. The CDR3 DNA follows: TGTGCCAGCCTTCCTTACCAGGGGGTCGATAATGAAGCTTTCTTT.

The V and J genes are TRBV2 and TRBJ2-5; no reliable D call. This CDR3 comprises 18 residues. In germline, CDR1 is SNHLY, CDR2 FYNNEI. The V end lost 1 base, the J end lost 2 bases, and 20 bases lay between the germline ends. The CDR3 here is CASSEGSPALGPQETQYF. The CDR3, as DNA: TGTGCCAGCAGTGAAGGGTCACCCGCTTTGGGCCCTCAAGAGACCCAGTACTTC.

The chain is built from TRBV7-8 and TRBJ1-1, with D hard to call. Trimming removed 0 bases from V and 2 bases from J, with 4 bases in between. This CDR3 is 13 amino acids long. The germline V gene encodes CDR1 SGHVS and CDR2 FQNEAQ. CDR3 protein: CASSLAANTEAFF. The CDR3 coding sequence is TGTGCCAGCAGCTTAGCGGCCAACACTGAAGCTTTCTTT.

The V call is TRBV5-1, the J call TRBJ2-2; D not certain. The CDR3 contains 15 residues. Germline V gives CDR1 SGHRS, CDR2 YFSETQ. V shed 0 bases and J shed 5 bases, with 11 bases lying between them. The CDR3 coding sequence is TGCGCCAGCAGCTTGGCGTCCCAAGGAACCGGGGAGCTGTTTTTT. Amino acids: CASSLASQGTGELFF. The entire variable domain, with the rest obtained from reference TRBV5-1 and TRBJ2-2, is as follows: KAGVTQTPRYLIKTRGQQVTLSCSPISGHRSVSWYQQTPGQGLQFLFEYFSETQRNKGNFPGRFSGRQFSNSRSEMNVSTLELGDSALYLCASSLASQGTGELFFGEGSRLTVL.

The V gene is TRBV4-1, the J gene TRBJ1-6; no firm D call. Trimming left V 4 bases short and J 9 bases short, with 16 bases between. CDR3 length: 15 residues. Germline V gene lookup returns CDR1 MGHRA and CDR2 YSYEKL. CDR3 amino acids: CASSRETLASSPLHF. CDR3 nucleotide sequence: TGCGCCAGCAGCCGAGAGACATTAGCAAGTTCACCCCTCCACTTT.

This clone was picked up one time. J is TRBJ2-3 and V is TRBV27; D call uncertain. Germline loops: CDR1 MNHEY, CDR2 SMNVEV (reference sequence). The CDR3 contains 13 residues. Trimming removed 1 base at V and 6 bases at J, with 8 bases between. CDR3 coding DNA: TGTGCCAGCAGTTTATTGGGAAGGGATACGCAGTATTTT. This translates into CASSLLGRDTQYF.

The CDR3 DNA reads as TGTGCCACCAGCAACCGGGTCGGGGTCATTGAGACCCAGTACTTC. Its protein is CATSNRVGVIETQYF. The J gene is TRBJ2-5, the V gene TRBV15; tentatively, D is TRBD2 (5 bases). Trimming stripped 4 bases from V and 5 bases from J, with 17 bases between. CDR1 is LNHNV, CDR2 YYDKDF, per germline (reference sequence). The CDR3 has 15 amino acids.

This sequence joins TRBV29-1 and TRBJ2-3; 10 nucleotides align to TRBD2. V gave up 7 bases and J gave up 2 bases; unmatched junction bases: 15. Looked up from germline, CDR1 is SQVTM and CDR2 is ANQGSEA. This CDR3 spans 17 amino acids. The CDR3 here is CSATFMPSGGLTDTQYF. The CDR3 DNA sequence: TGCAGCGCTACCTTCATGCCTAGCGGGGGCCTCACAGATACGCAGTATTTT.